This section outlines one T cell receptor beta chain sequence together with its context. As originally analysed: Estimation of nucleated cell counts was performed using reference gene primer amplification. Clones were sequenced by immunoSEQ multiplex PCR, and TCRdb holds only the in-frame ones, with some missing. From that table come the V and J calls and clone size; the DNA was used to work out D and trimming. The table records more than 60,000 clones, roughly 80% of them present only once. This sample is drawn from a study of blood T cell repertoires in COVID-19. Study background: Collection of acute and convalescent COVID-19 samples took place in the United States, Italy and Spain. PBMCs, B-cell-depleted T cells, or T cells were the source of the cDNA or gDNA that made up the material.

The TCR was taken from a man in his 60s with active or convalescent COVID-19. Specimen: peripheral blood.

CDR3 in DNA: TGTGCCTGGAGAGACAGGGGAACCAGTTCACCCCTCCACTTT. Amino acids: CAWRDRGTSSPLHF. This chain uses TRBV30 with TRBJ1-6, with TRBD1 matching over 8 bases. The CDR3 runs to 14 residues. Germline trimming cut 3 bases from V and 9 bases from J; bases unmatched to any gene: 7. Germline CDR1 GTSNPN, CDR2 SVGIG (reference sequence).